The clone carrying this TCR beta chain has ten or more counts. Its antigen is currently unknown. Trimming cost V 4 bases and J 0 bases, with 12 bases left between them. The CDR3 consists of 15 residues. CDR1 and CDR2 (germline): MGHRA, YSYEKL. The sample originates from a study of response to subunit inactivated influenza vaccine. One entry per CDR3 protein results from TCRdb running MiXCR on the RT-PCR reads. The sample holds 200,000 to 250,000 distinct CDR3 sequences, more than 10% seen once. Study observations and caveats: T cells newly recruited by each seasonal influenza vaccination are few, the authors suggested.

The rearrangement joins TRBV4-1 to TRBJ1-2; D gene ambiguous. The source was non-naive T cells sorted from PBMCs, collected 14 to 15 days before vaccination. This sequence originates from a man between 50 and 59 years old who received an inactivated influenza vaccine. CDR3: CASSRMTEANYGYTF. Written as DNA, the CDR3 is TGCGCCAGCAGCCGGATGACGGAAGCTAACTATGGCTACACCTTC.